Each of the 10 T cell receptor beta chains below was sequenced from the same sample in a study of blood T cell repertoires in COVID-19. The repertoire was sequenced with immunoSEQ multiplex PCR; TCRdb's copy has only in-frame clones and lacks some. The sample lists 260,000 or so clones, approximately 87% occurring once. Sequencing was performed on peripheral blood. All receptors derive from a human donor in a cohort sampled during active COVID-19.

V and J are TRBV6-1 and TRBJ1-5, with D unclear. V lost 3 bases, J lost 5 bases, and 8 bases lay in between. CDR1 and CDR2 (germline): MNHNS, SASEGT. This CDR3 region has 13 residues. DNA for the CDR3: TGTGCCAGCAGTGACAGGATGTATCAGCCCCAGCATTTT. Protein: CASSDRMYQPQHF.

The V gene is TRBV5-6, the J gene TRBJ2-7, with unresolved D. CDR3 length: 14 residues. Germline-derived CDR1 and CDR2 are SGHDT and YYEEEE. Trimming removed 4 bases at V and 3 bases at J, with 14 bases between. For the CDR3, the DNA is TGTGCCAGCAGCCTCCCGATGAGAGTCTACGAGCAGTACTTC. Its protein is CASSLPMRVYEQYF.

The CDR3 DNA reads as TGTGCCAGCCGCACGGGAATAGCGGGAGGGGGCGAGCAGTACTTC. Its translation: CASRTGIAGGGEQYF. The chain links TRBV6-5 to TRBJ2-7; 11 bases fit TRBD2. The germline V gene has CDR1 MNHEY and CDR2 SVGAGI. V lost 8 bases, J lost 6 bases, and 12 bases stayed unmatched. The CDR3 spans 15 residues.

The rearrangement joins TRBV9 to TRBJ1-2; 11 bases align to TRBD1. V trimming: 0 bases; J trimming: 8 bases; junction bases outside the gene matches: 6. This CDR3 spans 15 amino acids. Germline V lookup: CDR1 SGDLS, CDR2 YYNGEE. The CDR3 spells CASSVEGTGGFGYTF. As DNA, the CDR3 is TGTGCCAGCAGCGTAGAAGGGACAGGGGGTTTCGGCTACACCTTC.

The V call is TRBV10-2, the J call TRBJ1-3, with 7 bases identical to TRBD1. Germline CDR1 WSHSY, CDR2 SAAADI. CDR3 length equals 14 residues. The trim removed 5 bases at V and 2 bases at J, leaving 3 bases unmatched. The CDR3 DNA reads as TGCGCCAGCAGTACACAGGGGACTGGAAACACCATATATTTT. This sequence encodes CASSTQGTGNTIYF.

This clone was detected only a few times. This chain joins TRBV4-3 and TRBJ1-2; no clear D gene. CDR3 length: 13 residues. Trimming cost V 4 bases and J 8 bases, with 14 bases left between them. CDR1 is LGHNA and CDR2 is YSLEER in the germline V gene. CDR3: CASSRESGIGYTF. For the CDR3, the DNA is TGCGCCAGCAGCCGGGAGTCTGGTATCGGCTACACCTTC.

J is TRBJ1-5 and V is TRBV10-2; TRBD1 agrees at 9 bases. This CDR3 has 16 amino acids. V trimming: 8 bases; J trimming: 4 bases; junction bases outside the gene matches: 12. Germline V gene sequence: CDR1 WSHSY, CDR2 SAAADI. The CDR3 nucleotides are TGCGCCAGCCGAGCCTCGGACAGGGGAGGTAATCAGCCCCAGCATTTT. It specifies CASRASDRGGNQPQHF.

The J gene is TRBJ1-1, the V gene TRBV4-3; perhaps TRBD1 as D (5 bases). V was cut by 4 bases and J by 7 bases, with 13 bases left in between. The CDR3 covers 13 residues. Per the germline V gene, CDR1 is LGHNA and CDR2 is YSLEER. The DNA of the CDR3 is TGCGCCAGCAGCCGCGCCCAGGGTAATGAAGCTTTCTTT. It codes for CASSRAQGNEAFF.

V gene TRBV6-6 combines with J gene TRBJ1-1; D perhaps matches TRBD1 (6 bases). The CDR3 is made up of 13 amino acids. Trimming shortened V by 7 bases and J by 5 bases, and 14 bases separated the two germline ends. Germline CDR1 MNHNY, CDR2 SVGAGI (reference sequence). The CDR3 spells CASTQGRGTEAFF. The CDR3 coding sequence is TGTGCCAGCACCCAAGGGAGGGGGACTGAAGCTTTCTTT.

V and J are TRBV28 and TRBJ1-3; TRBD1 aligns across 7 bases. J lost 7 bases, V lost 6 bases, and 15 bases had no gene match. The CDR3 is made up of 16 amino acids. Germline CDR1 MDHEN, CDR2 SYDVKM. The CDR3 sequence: CASSPGGQPNQNTIYF. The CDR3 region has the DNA TGTGCCAGCAGCCCAGGGGGGCAGCCAAATCAGAACACCATATATTTT.